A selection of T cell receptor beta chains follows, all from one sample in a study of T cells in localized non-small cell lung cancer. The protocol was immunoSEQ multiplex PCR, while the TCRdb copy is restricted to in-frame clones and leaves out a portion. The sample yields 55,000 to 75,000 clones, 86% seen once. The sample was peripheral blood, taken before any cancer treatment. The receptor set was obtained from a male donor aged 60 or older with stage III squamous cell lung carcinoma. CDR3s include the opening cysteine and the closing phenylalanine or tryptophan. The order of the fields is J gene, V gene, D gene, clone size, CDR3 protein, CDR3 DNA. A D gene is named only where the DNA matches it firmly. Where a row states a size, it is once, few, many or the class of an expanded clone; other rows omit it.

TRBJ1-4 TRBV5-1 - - CASSLAGLNEKLFF TGCGCCAGCAGCTTGGCAGGGCTTAATGAAAAACTGTTTTTT
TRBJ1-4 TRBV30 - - CAWSLGGSTNEKLFF TGTGCCTGGAGCCTGGGAGGGTCAACTAATGAAAAACTGTTTTTT
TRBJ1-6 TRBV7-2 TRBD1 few CASSYSGTENNSPLHF TGTGCCAGCAGCTACTCCGGGACAGAAAATAATTCACCCCTCCACTTT
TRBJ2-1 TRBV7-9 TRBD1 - CASSLGTGIYNEQFF TGTGCCAGCAGCTTGGGGACAGGGATCTACAATGAGCAGTTCTTC
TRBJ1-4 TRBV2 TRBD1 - CASTADRGREKLFF TGTGCCAGCACAGCGGACAGGGGTAGGGAAAAACTGTTTTTT
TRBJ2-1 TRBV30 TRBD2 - CAWSVLAGGYNEQFF TGTGCCTGGAGTGTACTAGCGGGGGGCTACAATGAGCAGTTCTTC
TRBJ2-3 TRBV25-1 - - CASARGAITDTQYF TGTGCCAGCGCCCGGGGGGCGATCACAGATACGCAGTATTTT
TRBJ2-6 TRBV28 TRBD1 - CASSSGTGDPSGANVLTF TGTGCCAGCAGTTCCGGGACAGGGGACCCCTCTGGGGCCAACGTCCTGACTTTC
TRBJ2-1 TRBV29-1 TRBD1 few CSVDDRGDLANEQFF TGCAGCGTTGACGACAGGGGGGATTTGGCCAATGAGCAGTTCTTC
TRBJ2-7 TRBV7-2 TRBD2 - CASSFIGTSDSYEQYF TGTGCCAGCAGCTTTATCGGGACTAGCGATTCATACGAGCAGTACTTC
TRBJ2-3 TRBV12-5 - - CASGIETSSDTQYF TGTGCTAGTGGTATCGAGACTAGTTCGGATACGCAGTATTTT
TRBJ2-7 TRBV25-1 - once CASSEYGYYEQYF TGTGCCAGCAGTGAATACGGCTACTACGAGCAGTACTTC